This entry describes one TCR beta chain. What it binds is not known. Read coverage stops 3 residues before the CDR3 terminus; the germline J gene supplies the remainder. The method was immunoSEQ multiplex PCR; TCRdb's version includes in-frame clones alone and lacks a portion of them. The sample is made up of about 26,000 clones, and the top ten hold 11% of it. This record comes from a study of T cells in women clearing cervical HPV infection. Whole-study context: For cases, blood was sampled a median about 140 days after lesion detection, interquartile range about 90 to 210 days. HLA type stays a possible confounder, typing being limited.

Study-level points and caveats: Unknown T-cell numbers per sample may underlie the richness differences. Effector/memory and HPV-specific T cells were not isolated, and association timing is unknown.

Germline V gives CDR1 SEHNR, CDR2 FQNEAQ (reference sequence). CDR3 length: 15 residues. The origin of this receptor is a woman between 18 and 75 years old with a cervical HPV16 infection that either progressed to CIN3+ or cleared (not recorded which). The specimen was blood buffy coat. This chain connects TRBV7-9 to TRBJ2-3; a weak D match, TRBD1 (5 bases). The CDR3 sequence: CASSFGAIGQETQYF. The sequenced part of the CDR3 DNA is TGTGCCAGCAGCTTTGGGGCTATCGGACAAGAGACG.